The rows below give T cell receptor beta chains drawn from one sample of a study of T-cell reconstitution after alpha-beta-depleted transplantation in children. TCRdb passed the PCR reads through MiXCR, listing each CDR3 protein once. Among some 440,000 distinct CDR3 sequences listed, about 16% were seen once. Sequencing was performed on PBMCs, mostly from graft donor cells, taken 360 days after TCRalphabeta/CD19-depleted stem cell transplant. The receptors here all came from a boy under three years old who had a stem cell transplant for Wiskott-Aldrich syndrome, so the T cells may come from the graft donor. The CDR3 runs from the conserved cysteine through the conserved F or W. A D gene is named only where the DNA matches it firmly. Size values are once, few and many counts, or a class for expanded clones, and some rows have none.

clone size,D gene,J gene,V gene,CDR3 DNA,CDR3 protein
.,.,TRBJ2-1,TRBV5-1,TGCGCCAGCAGCATCAGACTAGTCGGATTATACAATGAGCAGTTCTTC,CASSIRLVGLYNEQFF
.,.,TRBJ2-7,TRBV6-6,TGTGCCAGCAGTTATTCCCGGGACTACGAGCAGTACTTC,CASSYSRDYEQYF
.,.,TRBJ2-5,TRBV25-1,TGTGCCAGCAGTCGAGGGACTCCGTCGACACAAGAGACCCAGTACTTC,CASSRGTPSTQETQYF
few,TRBD1,TRBJ1-1,TRBV28,TGTGCCAGCAGGGACAGGAGCCTTAACACTGAAGCTTTCTTT,CASRDRSLNTEAFF
.,.,TRBJ1-1,TRBV5-6,TGTGCCAGCAGCTTGACCGGAGGGGATACTGAAGCTTTCTTT,CASSLTGGDTEAFF
.,.,TRBJ2-7,TRBV21-1,TGTGCCAGCAGCCCCACCCTTCCCCAGGGGGTAGTCCACGAGCAGTACTTC,CASSPTLPQGVVHEQYF
.,TRBD2,TRBJ2-1,TRBV20-1,TGCAGTGCTTCTCGTAGCGGGAGGGCCACCTACAATGAGCAGTTCTTC,CSASRSGRATYNEQFF
.,TRBD2,TRBJ2-1,TRBV6-5,TGTGCCAGCAGTTATAGCGGGAGGGCCGTGTGGGAGCAGTTCTTC,CASSYSGRAVWEQFF
.,TRBD2,TRBJ2-1,TRBV5-1,TGCGCCAGCAGCAGCCCTAGCGGGAGGGCCGATGAGCAGTTCTTC,CASSSPSGRADEQFF
few,.,TRBJ2-6,TRBV6-2/TRBV6-3,TGTGCCAGCAGTCCGAATTGGGGAGGCCTAGGTTCCTCTGGGGCCAACGTCCTGACTTTC,CASSPNWGGLGSSGANVLTF
few,TRBD2,TRBJ2-1,TRBV4-3,TGCGCCAGCAGCCAAGATTGGGGACTACCCAATGAGCAGTTCTTC,CASSQDWGLPNEQFF
many,.,TRBJ2-2,TRBV9,TGTGCCAGCAGTGTAGGGGTGACCGGGGAGCTGTTTTTT,CASSVGVTGELFF
many,.,TRBJ2-5,TRBV29-1,TGCAGCGTTGTCAGGCGGATGGAGACCCAGTACTTC,CSVVRRMETQYF
few,.,TRBJ2-1,TRBV20-1,TGCAGTGCTAGCCCCGCGGGACCACACAATGAGCAGTTCTTC,CSASPAGPHNEQFF
.,.,TRBJ2-5,TRBV29-1,TGCAGCGTTCTAGAAGGGTTTCAAGAGACCCAGTACTTC,CSVLEGFQETQYF
.,TRBD2,TRBJ2-2,TRBV12-3/TRBV12-4,TGTGCCTGCAGTTTAGTTGCTAGCGGGAGGATCCTCGGCGGGGAGCTGTTTTTT,CACSLVASGRILGGELFF
few,TRBD1,TRBJ2-5,TRBV4-1,TGCGCCAGCAGCGGACAGGGTTCGTACCAAGAGACCCAGTACTTC,CASSGQGSYQETQYF
.,TRBD1,TRBJ2-1,TRBV29-1,TGCAGCGTTGTCGGGACAGCTACCTACAATGAGCAGTTCTTC,CSVVGTATYNEQFF
.,TRBD2,TRBJ2-1,TRBV5-1,TGCGCCAGCAGCCCCGGTGGTAGCGGGGGGCTCAGCTCCTACAATGAGCAGTTCTTC,CASSPGGSGGLSSYNEQFF
.,TRBD1,TRBJ2-7,TRBV5-1,TGCGCCAGCAGCCCCTGGAACAGGGGCTACGAGCAGTACTTC,CASSPWNRGYEQYF
once,TRBD1,TRBJ2-1,TRBV27,TGTGCCAGCAGTTTCGTTAGAACAGGGGGCTACAATGAGCAGTTCTTC,CASSFVRTGGYNEQFF
.,TRBD2,TRBJ2-1,TRBV7-9,TGTGCCAGCAGCTTAAATGGACTAGCTGACAATGAGCAGTTCTTC,CASSLNGLADNEQFF
.,TRBD2,TRBJ2-3,TRBV12-3/TRBV12-4,TGTGCCAGCAGTCGTAGCGGGAGCGGCGGCACAGATACGCAGTATTTT,CASSRSGSGGTDTQYF
.,.,TRBJ2-6,TRBV11-2,TGTGCCAGCAGCCCCCCCCGAGTCACTGGGGCCAACGTCCTGACTTTC,CASSPPRVTGANVLTF
.,TRBD2,TRBJ2-7,TRBV20-1,TGCAGTGCTAGCGGACTAGCGGGAGAATCAGGCTACGAGCAGTACTTC,CSASGLAGESGYEQYF
.,.,TRBJ2-7,TRBV3-1,TGTGCCAGCAGCCTAATCACCCAGGGGCCACTGTACTTC,CASSLITQGPLYF
.,.,TRBJ2-3,TRBV7-2,TGTGCCAGCAGCTTAGGAGCGGTTACGGCAGATACGCAGTATTTT,CASSLGAVTADTQYF
few,.,TRBJ2-1,TRBV7-8,TGTGCCAGCAGCTTAGGTCTCAGGGAATGGCCCCGCGGTGAGCAGTTCTTC,CASSLGLREWPRGEQFF
.,TRBD2,TRBJ2-7,TRBV12-3/TRBV12-4,TGTGCCAGCAGTTTACACGCGGGAGGGGACTACGAGCAGTACTTC,CASSLHAGGDYEQYF
.,TRBD2,TRBJ2-2,TRBV7-6,TGTGCCAGCAGCTGGACTAGCGGGAGGATGCCGAACACCGGGGAGCTGTTTTTT,CASSWTSGRMPNTGELFF
few,.,TRBJ2-1,TRBV3-1,TGTGCCAGCAGCCAAGGGGGGCTAGCGGCGTTTCGCTCCTACAATGAGCAGTTCTTC,CASSQGGLAAFRSYNEQFF
few,.,TRBJ2-3,TRBV30,TGTGCCTGGAGTTTACGAGATACGCAGTATTTT,CAWSLRDTQYF
few,TRBD2,TRBJ2-7,TRBV25-1,TGTGCCAGCAGTGAATCGGGGGGGGTTTTGGGCAAGCAGTACTTC,CASSESGGVLGKQYF
.,TRBD2,TRBJ2-7,TRBV20-1,TGCAGTGCTAGAGATCTGACTAGCGGGGGGAGAAGAGACGAGCAGTACTTC,CSARDLTSGGRRDEQYF